What follows describes a single TCR beta chain. Produced via immunoSEQ multiplex PCR; TCRdb's table is partial and in-frame only. In the table there are roughly 150,000 clones, more than 85% of which are singletons. This entry comes from a study of control samples from healthy donors and cancer patients. The V and J ends lost 3 bases and 6 bases, in that order; junction bases with no gene match: 8. The CDR3 is 15 residues long. Germline loops: CDR1 MNHEY, CDR2 SMNVEV (reference sequence). This chain joins TRBV27 and TRBJ2-1; TRBD2 aligns across 7 bases. The sequence derives from a man aged 50 to 60 in good health. Source material: blood. The CDR3 sequence: CASSFQREVGNEQFF. DNA for the CDR3: TGTGCCAGCAGTTTCCAGCGGGAAGTGGGCAATGAGCAGTTCTTC.